Listed below are T cell receptor beta chains from one sample, sequenced in a study of human thymus T cells. Sequencing used immunoSEQ multiplex PCR; TCRdb keeps in-frame clones, though not all of them. The data show more than 70,000 clones, roughly 97% seen once. The material sequenced was thymus tissue. These receptors were collected from a boy less than two years old with a congenital heart defect but otherwise immunologically healthy. Both conserved end residues are part of each CDR3. The D gene is left open where the match is weak. Expanded clones are given a class, and other clones once, few, many or no size at all.

clone size | D gene | J gene | V gene | CDR3 protein | CDR3 DNA
NA | TRBD2 | TRBJ2-1 | TRBV9 | CASSTGLAGVSYNEQFF | TGTGCCAGCAGCACTGGACTAGCGGGGGTCTCCTACAATGAGCAGTTCTTC
NA | NA | TRBJ2-1 | TRBV7-2 | CASSLGHPPYNEQFF | TGTGCCAGCAGCTTAGGACACCCACCTTACAATGAGCAGTTCTTC
NA | NA | TRBJ2-1 | TRBV11-2 | CASSLDRSGAQYEQFF | TGTGCCAGCAGCTTAGATAGATCGGGGGCCCAATATGAGCAGTTCTTC
NA | TRBD1 | TRBJ1-5 | TRBV7-8 | CASSWAGGLRISNQPQHF | TGTGCCAGCAGCTGGGCAGGGGGCCTGAGAATAAGCAATCAGCCCCAGCATTTT
NA | TRBD2 | TRBJ2-7 | TRBV5-4 | CASSPGRVRGETYEQYF | TGTGCCAGCAGCCCCGGCAGGGTGCGGGGGGAAACCTACGAGCAGTACTTC
NA | NA | TRBJ2-3 | TRBV19 | CASSIVLALDTQYF | TGTGCCAGTAGTATAGTGTTGGCGTTGGATACGCAGTATTTT
NA | NA | TRBJ2-1 | TRBV6-1 | CASSEGVWLAGEQFF | TGTGCCAGCAGTGAAGGTGTATGGCTAGCTGGGGAGCAGTTCTTC
NA | NA | TRBJ1-1 | TRBV15 | CATSRMNTEAFF | TGTGCCACCAGCAGGATGAACACTGAAGCTTTCTTT
NA | TRBD1 | TRBJ1-2 | TRBV6-1 | CASSEPGTGARYTF | TGTGCCAGCAGTGAACCCGGGACAGGGGCCCGCTACACCTTC
NA | NA | TRBJ2-7 | TRBV28 | CASSLPQGARGEQYF | TGTGCCAGCAGCCTCCCCCAAGGGGCGAGGGGCGAGCAGTACTTC
NA | NA | TRBJ2-2 | TRBV5-6 | CASSLDREEGRGELFF | TGTGCCAGCAGCTTGGACAGGGAAGAGGGAAGAGGGGAGCTGTTTTTT
NA | NA | TRBJ1-1 | TRBV5-4 | CASSPREENTEAFF | TGTGCCAGCAGCCCCCGGGAAGAGAACACTGAAGCTTTCTTT
NA | NA | TRBJ1-2 | TRBV7-2 | CASSLDGGNYGYTF | TGTGCCAGCAGCTTAGATGGGGGGAACTATGGCTACACCTTC
NA | NA | TRBJ2-1 | TRBV4-3 | CASSQTLGTNEQFF | TGCGCCAGCAGCCAGACCCTCGGAACTAATGAGCAGTTCTTC
NA | NA | TRBJ1-2 | TRBV6-5 | CASRSRRDGYTF | TGTGCCAGCCGGTCTAGGAGGGATGGCTACACCTTC
NA | NA | TRBJ2-7 | TRBV6-5 | CASGSHGGLGEQYF | TGTGCCAGCGGCTCTCACGGGGGCCTGGGCGAGCAGTACTTC
NA | NA | TRBJ2-1 | TRBV28 | CASSFGYGYNEQFF | TGTGCCAGCAGTTTCGGATACGGTTACAATGAGCAGTTCTTC
NA | NA | TRBJ2-7 | TRBV4-1 | CASSQNRVDEQYF | TGCGCCAGCAGCCAAAACAGGGTAGACGAGCAGTACTTC
NA | NA | TRBJ1-1 | TRBV19 | CATGPGIKAFF | TGTGCCACTGGGCCGGGGATAAAAGCTTTCTTT
NA | TRBD2 | TRBJ2-3 | TRBV2 | CASSEAAGGTDTQYF | TGTGCCAGCAGTGAAGCGGCGGGGGGCACAGATACGCAGTATTTT
NA | TRBD1 | TRBJ1-2 | TRBV6-5 | CASSYSMGQGDGYTF | TGTGCCAGCAGTTACTCGATGGGACAGGGAGATGGCTACACCTTC
NA | TRBD1 | TRBJ2-7 | TRBV29-1 | CSVGHRDRGKDEQYF | TGCAGCGTTGGACACCGGGACAGGGGGAAGGACGAGCAGTACTTC
NA | NA | TRBJ2-1 | TRBV4-2 | CASSQVAGIPYNEQFF | TGTGCCAGCAGCCAAGTGGCCGGGATCCCCTACAATGAGCAGTTCTTC
NA | NA | TRBJ2-1 | TRBV18 | CASSSNLQHSTYNEQFF | TGTGCCAGCTCATCCAACCTCCAACATTCCACCTACAATGAGCAGTTCTTC
NA | TRBD1 | TRBJ1-5 | TRBV27 | CASSLSTGGNQPQHF | TGTGCCAGCAGTTTATCGACAGGGGGCAATCAGCCCCAGCATTTT
NA | NA | TRBJ1-6 | TRBV30 | CAWSRGGAVSKDNSPLHF | TGTGCCTGGAGTAGAGGTGGTGCCGTCTCGAAGGATAATTCACCCCTCCACTTT
once | NA | TRBJ1-1 | TRBV11-2 | CASSSQRNGTEAFF | TGTGCCAGCAGCTCCCAAAGGAACGGGACTGAAGCTTTCTTT
NA | TRBD2 | TRBJ2-1 | TRBV7-2 | CASSLVSSGGDNEQFF | TGTGCCAGCAGCTTAGTCTCTAGCGGGGGGGACAATGAGCAGTTCTTC
NA | NA | TRBJ2-2 | TRBV7-9 | CASRPGGRGRANTGELFF | TGTGCCAGCAGACCCGGGGGGCGTGGTAGGGCGAACACCGGGGAGCTGTTTTTT
NA | TRBD2 | TRBJ2-2 | TRBV7-2 | CASILAGGPFPNTGELFF | TGTGCCAGCATTCTAGCGGGAGGACCCTTCCCGAACACCGGGGAGCTGTTTTTT
NA | NA | TRBJ2-7 | TRBV7-9 | CASSLLEGEQYF | TGTGCCAGCAGTTTACTCGAGGGCGAGCAGTACTTC
NA | NA | TRBJ1-4 | TRBV7-8 | CASGLNRPNEKLFF | TGTGCCAGCGGGCTGAACAGGCCTAATGAAAAACTGTTTTTT
NA | NA | TRBJ2-2 | TRBV21-1 | CASSKTGRREGADTGELFF | TGTGCCAGCAGCAAAACGGGACGTCGGGAGGGGGCGGACACCGGGGAGCTGTTTTTT
NA | TRBD2 | TRBJ2-5 | TRBV6-5 | CASSYYGGAYETQYF | TGTGCCAGCAGTTACTACGGGGGGGCATACGAGACCCAGTACTTC
NA | NA | TRBJ2-1 | TRBV11-2 | CASSLDRGGYNEQFF | TGTGCCAGCAGCTTAGATCGGGGCGGGTACAATGAGCAGTTCTTC
NA | NA | TRBJ2-7 | TRBV6-1 | CASSEIKGAGEQYF | TGTGCCAGCAGTGAAATAAAGGGGGCGGGAGAGCAGTACTTC
once | TRBD1 | TRBJ1-2 | TRBV27 | CASSPRTGTGYKGYTF | TGTGCCAGCAGTCCCCGAACCGGGACAGGGTATAAGGGCTACACCTTC
NA | TRBD1 | TRBJ2-7 | TRBV7-2 | CASSRRDRAYEQYF | TGTGCCAGCAGCCGCCGGGACAGGGCTTACGAGCAGTACTTC
NA | TRBD2 | TRBJ2-1 | TRBV4-2 | CASSPPTGTSGLTYNEQFF | TGTGCCAGCAGCCCTCCTACCGGGACTAGCGGGCTTACCTACAATGAGCAGTTCTTC
NA | NA | TRBJ1-2 | TRBV7-3 | CASSLRAKEEERGYTF | TGTGCCAGCAGCTTAAGAGCGAAGGAGGAAGAACGCGGCTACACCTTC
few | NA | TRBJ1-2 | TRBV18 | CASSPTRGPPVGYTF | TGTGCCAGCTCACCAACGAGGGGACCGCCCGTTGGCTACACCTTC
NA | NA | TRBJ1-2 | TRBV21-1 | CASSPSKYNYGYTF | TGTGCCAGCAGCCCCAGCAAGTATAACTATGGCTACACCTTC
NA | TRBD1 | TRBJ1-3 | TRBV4-2 | CASSSRDRKHLKNTIYF | TGTGCCAGCAGCTCCCGGGACAGAAAGCATTTAAAAAACACCATATATTTT
NA | TRBD2 | TRBJ2-3 | TRBV5-1 | CASSLASLAGRVDTQYF | TGCGCCAGCAGCTTGGCCTCACTAGCGGGGCGGGTAGATACGCAGTATTTT
once | NA | TRBJ1-5 | TRBV6-6 | CASNDSPHVRTQHF | TGTGCCAGCAATGACTCACCCCATGTGAGGACCCAGCATTTT
NA | NA | TRBJ1-1 | TRBV7-2 | CASSLFMDGRVNTEAFF | TGTGCCAGCAGCCTATTTATGGATGGCAGAGTGAACACTGAAGCTTTCTTT
NA | NA | TRBJ2-2 | TRBV5-1 | CASSWTLNTGELFF | TGCGCCAGCAGCTGGACCTTGAACACCGGGGAGCTGTTTTTT
NA | TRBD2 | TRBJ2-5 | TRBV5-4 | CASSLWDGGGFGETQYF | TGTGCCAGCAGCTTGTGGGACGGCGGGGGGTTCGGTGAGACCCAGTACTTC
NA | TRBD1 | TRBJ2-7 | TRBV25-1 | CASSEERDRGYTYEQYF | TGTGCCAGCAGTGAAGAAAGGGACAGGGGTTACACCTACGAGCAGTACTTC
NA | TRBD1 | TRBJ2-7 | TRBV4-1 | CASSQAGRQGKHEQYF | TGCGCCAGCAGCCAAGCGGGAAGACAGGGGAAGCACGAGCAGTACTTC
NA | NA | TRBJ1-5 | TRBV19 | CASSMVITSQPQHF | TGTGCCAGTAGTATGGTGATAACATCCCAGCCCCAGCATTTT
NA | NA | TRBJ1-3 | TRBV4-1 | CASSQTHSGNTIYF | TGCGCCAGCAGCCAAACTCACTCTGGAAACACCATATATTTT
NA | NA | TRBJ2-7 | TRBV27 | CASSKGHPYEQYF | TGTGCCAGCAGCAAGGGCCATCCCTACGAGCAGTACTTC
NA | NA | TRBJ2-7 | TRBV25-1 | CASSGRVLREQYF | TGTGCCAGCAGTGGGAGGGTACTACGCGAGCAGTACTTC
NA | TRBD2 | TRBJ2-3 | TRBV4-1 | CASSHPTSGSRVTDTQYF | TGCGCCAGCAGCCACCCCACTAGCGGGAGTCGGGTTACAGATACGCAGTATTTT